These 7 T cell receptor beta chains were sequenced from one sample in a study of cytomegalovirus exposure and HLA in healthy donors. The PCR had 60 Vbeta and 13 Jbeta primers. The data were produced by immunoSEQ multiplex PCR, yet TCRdb's version contains in-frame clones alone and is incomplete. The table for this sample gives around 52,000 clones. The sample taken for sequencing was PBMCs. These receptors were taken from a man in his forties in good health and CMV-seropositive.

V and J are TRBV7-6 and TRBJ1-1, with 7 bases matching TRBD1. V was clipped by 1 base and J by 2 bases; unmatched bases: 4. Looked up from germline, CDR1 is SGHVS and CDR2 is FNYEAQ. CDR3 length: 15 residues. CDR3: CASSLVAGGNTEAFF. The DNA for the CDR3 is TGTGCCAGCAGCTTAGTGGCAGGGGGTAACACTGAAGCTTTCTTT.

V gene TRBV4-2 combines with J gene TRBJ1-5, with D possibly matching TRBD1 (5 bases). V was cut by 4 bases and J by 6 bases, with 16 bases left in between. The CDR3 totals 15 residues. Per germline, CDR1 LGHNA and CDR2 YNFKEQ. CDR3 loop: CASSPGLLRLQPQHF. DNA of the CDR3: TGTGCCAGCAGCCCGGGACTGCTTCGGCTTCAGCCCCAGCATTTT.

The CDR3 protein is CASSYSEERSYEQYF. CDR3 coding DNA: TGTGCCAGCAGTTACTCAGAGGAGAGGTCCTACGAGCAGTACTTC. This chain connects TRBV6-5 to TRBJ2-7; D is ambiguous. The CDR3 length is 15 residues. The germline gives CDR1 MNHEY, CDR2 SVGAGI. V was clipped by 0 bases and J by 1 base, with 10 bases between them.

J is TRBJ1-5 and V is TRBV30; tentative D call: TRBD1 (6 bases). Germline CDR1 and CDR2: GTSNPN and SVGIG (reference sequence). This CDR3 spans 15 amino acids. The ends were cut back, 3 bases at V and 7 bases at J, with 19 bases in the middle. CDR3 loop: CAWSPGGGREQPQHF. CDR3 bases: TGTGCCTGGAGCCCCGGGGGGGGCCGGGAGCAGCCCCAGCATTTT.

The V gene is TRBV25-1, the J gene TRBJ2-3, with D possibly being TRBD2 (6 bases). Trimming took 1 base from V and 3 from J, leaving 11 bases between them. CDR3 length: 15 amino acids. Germline V CDR1 and CDR2: MGHDK, SYGVNS. The CDR3 is CASSESWRGTDTQYF. The CDR3 DNA follows: TGTGCCAGCAGTGAATCGTGGAGGGGTACAGATACGCAGTATTTT.

V and J are TRBV30 and TRBJ2-5, with 7 bases fitting TRBD2. The CDR3 is 13 amino acids. With V trimmed by 6 bases and J by 5 bases, 9 bases remained unmatched. Germline V gene lookup returns CDR1 GTSNPN and CDR2 SVGIG (reference sequence). CDR3 in amino acids: CACLGWGGETQYF. For the CDR3, the DNA is TGTGCCTGTCTCGGGTGGGGGGGGGAGACCCAGTACTTC.

In nucleotides, the CDR3 is TGTGCCAGCTCACCAAGGGGGCCGGACGAGCAGTACTTC. This translates into CASSPRGPDEQYF. The chain has TRBV18 and TRBJ2-7; 7 bases align to TRBD1. The length of the CDR3 is 13 residues. Trimming took 2 bases from V and 5 from J; bases not matched to a gene: 3. Germline assignment: CDR1 KGHSH and CDR2 LQKENI.